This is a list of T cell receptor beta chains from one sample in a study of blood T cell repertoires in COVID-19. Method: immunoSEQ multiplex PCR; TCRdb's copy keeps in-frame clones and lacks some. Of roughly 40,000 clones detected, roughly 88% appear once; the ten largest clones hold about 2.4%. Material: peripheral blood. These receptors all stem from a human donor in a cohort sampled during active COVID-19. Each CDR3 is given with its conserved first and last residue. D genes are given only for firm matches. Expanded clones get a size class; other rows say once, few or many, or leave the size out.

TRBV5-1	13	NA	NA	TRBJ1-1	TGCGCCAGCAGCCAGGGGATTGGGACTGAAGCTTTCTTT	CASSQGIGTEAFF
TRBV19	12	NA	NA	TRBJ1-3	TGTGCCAGCCGGTACTCTGGAAACACCATATATTTT	CASRYSGNTIYF
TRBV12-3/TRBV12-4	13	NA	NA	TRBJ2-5	TGTGCCAGCAGACTTGGACAGAGGGAGACCCAGTACTTC	CASRLGQRETQYF
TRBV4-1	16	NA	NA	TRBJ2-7	TGCGCCAGCAGCCAAGAACACGGGTCTCGCTCCTACGAGCAGTACTTC	CASSQEHGSRSYEQYF
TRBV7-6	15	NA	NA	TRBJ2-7	TGTGCCAGCAGCTTAGGGACAGATTTAACCTACGAGCAGTACTTC	CASSLGTDLTYEQYF
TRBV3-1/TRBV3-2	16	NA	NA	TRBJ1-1	TGTGCCAGCAGCCAGTGGGGAGGGTCCGGGCTCACTGAAGCTTTCTTT	CASSQWGGSGLTEAFF
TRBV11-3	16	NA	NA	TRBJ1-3	TGTGCCAGCAGCCGAGAGGGCGTGGGCTCTGGAAACACCATATATTTT	CASSREGVGSGNTIYF
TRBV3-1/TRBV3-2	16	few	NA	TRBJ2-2	TGTGCCAGCAGCCAACGACGGAGGATACGGACCGGGGAGCTGTTTTTT	CASSQRRRIRTGELFF
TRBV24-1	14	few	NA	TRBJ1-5	TGTGCCACCAGTGATTATCGGGGTGCTCAGCCCCAGCATTTT	CATSDYRGAQPQHF
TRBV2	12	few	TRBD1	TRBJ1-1	TGTGCCAGTCAGGGGGAGATCACTGAAGCTTTCTTT	CASQGEITEAFF
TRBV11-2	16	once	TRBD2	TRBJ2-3	TGTGCCAGCAGCACCTTAGCGGGGTTCGGCACAGATACGCAGTATTTT	CASSTLAGFGTDTQYF
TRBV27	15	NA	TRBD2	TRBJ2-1	TGTGCCAGCAGTTCGGGGAGCGGGGGGTACAATGAGCAGTTCTTC	CASSSGSGGYNEQFF
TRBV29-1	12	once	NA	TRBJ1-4	TGCAGCGGCGGGGGCGCGGGCGAAAAACTGTTTTTT	CSGGGAGEKLFF
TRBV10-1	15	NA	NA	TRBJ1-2	TGCGCCAGCACCGCGGGGAGGGGGGTCAACTATGGCTACACCTTC	CASTAGRGVNYGYTF
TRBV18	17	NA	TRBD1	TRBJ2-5	TGTGCCAGCTCACGCACACCGGGACAGACGAGCCCAGAGACCCAGTACTTC	CASSRTPGQTSPETQYF
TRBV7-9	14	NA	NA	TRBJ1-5	TGTGCCAGCAGCCCGAGGGGGGGCGATCAGCCCCAGCATTTT	CASSPRGGDQPQHF
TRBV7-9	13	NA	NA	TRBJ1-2	TGTGCCAGCAGCTTACCAGGACAATATGGCTACACCTTC	CASSLPGQYGYTF
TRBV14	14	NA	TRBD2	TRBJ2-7	TGTGCCAGCAGCCAAGACATGGCTAGCGGGGAGCAGTACTTC	CASSQDMASGEQYF
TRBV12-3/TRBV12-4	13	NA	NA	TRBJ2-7	TGTGCCAGCAGTCGTCAGGGTTTCTACGAGCAGTACTTC	CASSRQGFYEQYF
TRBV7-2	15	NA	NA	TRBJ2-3	TGTGCCAGCAGCTTAAGGTTAGGGGGCACAGATACGCAGTATTTT	CASSLRLGGTDTQYF
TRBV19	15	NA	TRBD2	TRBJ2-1	TGTGCCAGTAGTATCCAAGCGGGGGGGCCTGGTGAGCAGTTCTTC	CASSIQAGGPGEQFF
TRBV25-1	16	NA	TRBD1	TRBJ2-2	TGTGCCAGCAGTGACTCCGGGACAGGGGGCGCGAAGTGGCTGTTTTTT	CASSDSGTGGAKWLFF
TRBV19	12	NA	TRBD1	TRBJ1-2	TGTGCCAGTAGGGACAGGGGGAATGGCTACACCTTC	CASRDRGNGYTF
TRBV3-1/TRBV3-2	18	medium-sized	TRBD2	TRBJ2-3	TGTGCCAGCAGCCAAGTACCACGGGGGGGCTCGCGCGCAGATACGCAGTATTTT	CASSQVPRGGSRADTQYF
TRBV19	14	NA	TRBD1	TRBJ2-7	TGTGCCAGTAGTATTGGGACAGGACCTTACGAGCAGTACTTC	CASSIGTGPYEQYF
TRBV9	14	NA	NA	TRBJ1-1	TGTGCCAGCAGCGTAGGAAAGGGGCCCGGAATCATTATCTTT	CASSVGKGPGIIIF
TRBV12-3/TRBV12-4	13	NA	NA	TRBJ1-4	TGTGCCAGCCGCAGGGGTGGGGATGAAAAACTGTTTTTT	CASRRGGDEKLFF
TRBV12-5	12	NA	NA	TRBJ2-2	TGTGCTAGTGGGCCGGCGGCCGGGGAGCTGTTTTTT	CASGPAAGELFF
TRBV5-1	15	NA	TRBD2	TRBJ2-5	TGCGCCAGCAGCTTTAGCGGGGGGGCCCGGGAGACCCAGTACTTC	CASSFSGGARETQYF
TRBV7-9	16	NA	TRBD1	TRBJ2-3	TGTGCCAGCAGCTCGACCGGGACAGGGAGCCGAGGGACGCAGTATTTT	CASSSTGTGSRGTQYF
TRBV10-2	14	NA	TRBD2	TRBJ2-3	TGCGCCAGCAGTCGGAGCGGGAGGACAGATACGCAGTATTTT	CASSRSGRTDTQYF
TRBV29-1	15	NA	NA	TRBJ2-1	TGCAGCGTTGATGGAGCGGGTGACTCCTACAATGAGCAGTTCTTC	CSVDGAGDSYNEQFF
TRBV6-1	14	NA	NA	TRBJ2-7	TGTGCCAGCAGTGAACCGGGTGCCAGCTACGAGCAGTACTTC	CASSEPGASYEQYF
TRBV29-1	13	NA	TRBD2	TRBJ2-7	TGCAGCGTCCATCCCGGGGGGGCTTACGAGCAGTACTTC	CSVHPGGAYEQYF
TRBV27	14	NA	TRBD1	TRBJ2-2	TGTGCCAGCAGAGGGGGCTTGAACACCGGGGAGCTGTTTTTT	CASRGGLNTGELFF